The 26 T cell receptor beta chains below come from one sample, sequenced in a study of PD-1 blockade in classical Hodgkin lymphoma. Method: immunoSEQ multiplex PCR; TCRdb's copy keeps in-frame clones and lacks some. The sample carries roughly 150,000 clones, about 78% recorded once. Exposure to brentuximab vedotin varied, and each patient had relapsed following autologous stem cell transplantation. Sequencing was performed on peripheral blood mononuclear cells (PBMCs), taken before the second cycle of nivolumab. The receptor set was obtained from a human donor with classical Hodgkin lymphoma.

The chain employs TRBV6-1 and TRBJ1-5; possible D gene TRBD1, 6 bases. The CDR3 runs to 17 residues. The germline gives CDR1 MNHNS, CDR2 SASEGT. The V end was cut by 1 base, the J end by 0 bases, with 13 bases between. The CDR3 sequence: CASSEVGRGNSNQPQHF. The CDR3 coding sequence is TGTGCCAGCAGTGAAGTGGGCAGGGGTAATAGCAATCAGCCCCAGCATTTT.

This clone appeared once. The CDR3 DNA follows: TGTGCCAGCAGTGAAACACAGCTTAACACTGAAGCTTTCTTT. Amino acid sequence: CASSETQLNTEAFF. V gene TRBV6-1 combines with J gene TRBJ1-1; D unresolved. Germline CDR1 reads MNHNS; CDR2 reads SASEGT. The CDR3 runs 14 residues. V was cut by 2 bases and J by 2 bases, with 9 bases left in between.

The chain is built from TRBV6-5 and TRBJ1-5; D gene ambiguous. Germline loops: CDR1 MNHEY, CDR2 SVGAGI. V was pared by 5 bases and J by 4 bases, with 15 bases between. CDR3 size: 15 residues. DNA of the CDR3: TGTGCCAGCAGTCGCGGAGGGTTGGTTAATCAGCCCCAGCATTTT. The encoded protein is CASSRGGLVNQPQHF.

The chain joins TRBV11-3 to TRBJ2-1, with D perhaps TRBD1 or TRBD2 (6 bases each). The CDR3 loop spans 13 amino acids. CDR1 SGHNT and CDR2 YENEEA come from the germline V gene. V was pared by 1 base and J by 8 bases, with 9 bases between. This chain's CDR3 is CASSLGGAYEQFF. The CDR3 DNA follows: TGTGCCAGCAGCTTAGGGGGGGCCTATGAGCAGTTCTTC.

The chain joins TRBV11-2 to TRBJ1-1; the D is unclear. The CDR3 extends over 14 amino acids. Trimming removed 0 bases from V and 1 base from J, with 6 bases in between. Germline loops: CDR1 SGHAT, CDR2 FQNNGV. CDR3 amino acids: CASSLDTGNTEAFF. The CDR3 coding sequence is TGTGCCAGCAGCTTAGACACGGGGAACACTGAAGCTTTCTTT.

The chain uses TRBV6-6 and TRBJ1-1, with 7 positions matching TRBD1. This CDR3 has 16 amino acids. Germline CDR1 MNHNY, CDR2 SVGAGI (reference sequence). Germline trimming cut 2 bases from V and 0 bases from J; bases unmatched to any gene: 6. The CDR3, as DNA: TGTGCCAGCAGTTACGGGAGGGGGCTTATGAACACTGAAGCTTTCTTT. Residues: CASSYGRGLMNTEAFF.

This clone occurred once. The chain is built from TRBV5-4 and TRBJ2-2, with 12 bases fitting TRBD2. The CDR3 length is 17 residues. Germline V CDR1 and CDR2: SGHNT, YYREEE (reference sequence). V lost 0 bases to trimming and J lost 4 bases; unmatched junction nucleotides: 4. CDR3 in amino acids: CASSLGLAGEGTGELFF. CDR3 nucleotides: TGTGCCAGCAGCTTGGGACTAGCGGGGGAGGGCACCGGGGAGCTGTTTTTT.

This clone occurred many times. The chain has TRBV5-1 and TRBJ1-2; tentatively, D is TRBD1 (5 bases). The V and J ends lost 4 bases and 5 bases respectively, with 15 bases between them. There are 14 residues in the CDR3. Germline V gene sequence: CDR1 SGHRS, CDR2 YFSETQ. The CDR3 DNA reads as TGCGCCAGCAGCCCGGCGGGACGGAATTATGGCTACACCTTC. Its translation is CASSPAGRNYGYTF.

The CDR3 spells CASSPGYGDTQYF. The CDR3 DNA reads TGTGCCAGCAGCCCTGGGTACGGGGATACGCAGTATTTT. This chain connects TRBV9 to TRBJ2-3; D is unresolved. The CDR3 has 13 residues. V was cut by 4 bases and J by 6 bases, with 12 bases left in between. Germline V CDR1 and CDR2: SGDLS, YYNGEE.

There are a few counts of this clone. V and J are TRBV6-5 and TRBJ2-3; D ambiguous. The V end lost 2 bases, the J end lost 9 bases, and 9 bases lay between the germline ends. CDR3 size: 12 residues. In germline, CDR1 is MNHEY, CDR2 SVGAGI. This CDR3 reads CASSYGGKTQYF. CDR3 bases: TGTGCCAGCAGTTACGGTGGAAAGACGCAGTATTTT.

The chain joins TRBV6-6 to TRBJ1-4, with D uncertain. The CDR3 covers 13 residues. The germline CDR1 and CDR2 sequences are MNHNY and SVGAGI (reference sequence). With 2 bases removed from V and 8 bases from J, the gap between germline ends came to 9 bases. CDR3 loop: CASSYEAKEKLFF. The DNA for the CDR3 is TGTGCCAGCAGTTACGAGGCCAAAGAAAAACTGTTTTTT.

V gene TRBV5-6 combines with J gene TRBJ1-2; tentatively, D is TRBD1 (5 bases). The CDR3 contains 11 residues. V lost 2 bases and J 8 bases, leaving 7 bases between the germline ends. The V gene's germline CDR1 is SGHDT and CDR2 YYEEEE. The CDR3 here is CASSFWGGYTF. The CDR3 DNA is TGTGCCAGCAGCTTTTGGGGGGGCTACACCTTC.

V gene TRBV9 combines with J gene TRBJ1-1, with TRBD1 matching 9 bases. The germline gives CDR1 SGDLS, CDR2 YYNGEE. The CDR3 totals 14 residues. Trimming took 4 bases from V and 7 from J; bases not matched to a gene: 8. The CDR3 DNA is TGTGCCAGCAGCCCCCGGACAGGGGAATATGAAGCTTTCTTT. Protein sequence: CASSPRTGEYEAFF.

This clone was counted between two and nine times. The V call is TRBV18, the J call TRBJ2-2; TRBD1 aligns across 7 bases. The CDR3 loop spans 18 amino acids. CDR1 and CDR2 (germline): KGHSH, LQKENI. With 4 bases clipped from V and 0 bases from J, the junction kept 11 bases outside the gene matches. This CDR3 is CASSHSGTAYTNTGELFF. The CDR3 region has the DNA TGTGCCAGCTCACACTCCGGGACAGCTTATACGAACACCGGGGAGCTGTTTTTT.

The chain employs TRBV11-2 and TRBJ2-7; weak D call: TRBD2 (7 bases). Germline V gene data show CDR1 as SGHAT and CDR2 as FQNNGV. Trimming took off 4 bases at V and 5 bases at J, with 18 bases between the two ends. This CDR3 has 15 amino acids. CDR3 sequence (DNA): TGTGCCAGCAGCTCGCGGACAGAGGGGGGGGACGAGCAGTACTTC. This encodes CASSSRTEGGDEQYF.

CDR3 in amino acids: CASSFRGAGELFF. CDR3 nucleotides: TGTGCCAGCAGCTTTAGGGGGGCCGGGGAGCTGTTTTTT. The chain employs TRBV5-6 and TRBJ2-2, with D perhaps TRBD1 or TRBD2 (6 bases each). The CDR3 length is 13 residues. V dropped 2 bases and J dropped 6 bases, with 8 bases sitting between them. Germline V gene lookup returns CDR1 SGHDT and CDR2 YYEEEE.

The J gene is TRBJ2-7, the V gene TRBV6-6; 7 bases line up with TRBD2. Germline assignment: CDR1 MNHNY and CDR2 SVGAGI (reference sequence). V lost 4 bases and J lost 2; bases outside the gene matches: 8. The CDR3 is 15 amino acids. Here the CDR3 reads CASSSRGGPTYEQYF. CDR3 DNA sequence: TGTGCCAGCAGTTCTCGGGGAGGGCCTACCTACGAGCAGTACTTC.

V is TRBV6-5 and J is TRBJ1-6, with D hard to call. The CDR3 contains 14 residues. V was trimmed by 2 bases and J by 6 bases, leaving 8 bases between them. The germline gives CDR1 MNHEY, CDR2 SVGAGI. CDR3 bases: TGTGCCAGCAGTTACGCGGGCGGTAATTCACCCCTCCACTTT. This gives the protein CASSYAGGNSPLHF.

V usage is TRBV19 and J usage is TRBJ2-5; perhaps D is TRBD1 or TRBD2 (6 bases each). From germline, CDR1 is LNHDA and CDR2 SQIVND (reference sequence). V lost 7 bases to trimming and J lost 2 bases, with 17 bases between them. This CDR3 has 15 residues. CDR3 sequence reads: CASTRRRGSQETQYF. The CDR3 nucleotides are TGTGCCAGTACGAGACGGAGGGGGTCTCAAGAGACCCAGTACTTC.

This clone was seen once. The genes are TRBV5-4 and TRBJ1-1, with TRBD1 identical over 7 bases. V gave up 3 bases and J gave up 5 bases; unmatched junction bases: 4. Germline V gene lookup returns CDR1 SGHNT and CDR2 YYREEE (reference sequence). There are 13 residues in the CDR3. CDR3 DNA: TGTGCCAGCAGCTACAGGGGAGGGACTGAAGCTTTCTTT. Its translation: CASSYRGGTEAFF.

This clone was recorded only once. CDR3 nucleotide sequence: TGTGCCAGCCAGACAGGGTATAATTCACCCCTCCACTTT. The encoded protein is CASQTGYNSPLHF. This sequence joins TRBV2 and TRBJ1-6, with 7 bases identical to TRBD1. The CDR3 is made up of 13 amino acids. Germline V gene sequence: CDR1 SNHLY, CDR2 FYNNEI. The trim removed 8 bases at V and 4 bases at J, leaving 2 bases unmatched.

V gene TRBV18 combines with J gene TRBJ2-3, with 8 bases fitting TRBD2. This CDR3 region has 18 residues. V lost 3 bases and J lost 0; bases outside the gene matches: 11. CDR1 KGHSH and CDR2 LQKENI come from the germline V gene. This chain's CDR3 is CASSPVSGAGASTDTQYF. The CDR3 region has the DNA TGTGCCAGCTCACCGGTTTCGGGAGCGGGGGCTAGCACAGATACGCAGTATTTT.

The genes are TRBV6-6 and TRBJ1-2; the D gene is possibly TRBD1 (5 bases). Trimming removed 7 bases from V and 4 bases from J, with 16 bases in between. This CDR3 has 14 amino acids. The germline V gene encodes CDR1 MNHNY and CDR2 SVGAGI (reference sequence). The CDR3 sequence is CASTSLTGSYGYTF. In DNA form, the CDR3 reads TGTGCCAGCACCTCCCTTACAGGTTCCTATGGCTACACCTTC.

The genes are TRBV28 and TRBJ1-5; D is possibly TRBD1 (5 bases). In germline, CDR1 is MDHEN, CDR2 SYDVKM. Deletions cut 6 bases from V and 5 bases from J, with 14 bases between. The CDR3 spans 14 residues. CDR3 sequence: CASSLTGYHQPQHF. DNA for the CDR3: TGTGCCAGCAGCCTAACAGGCTACCATCAGCCCCAGCATTTT.

The CDR3 is CASSVDPAGWSGELFF. As DNA, the CDR3 is TGTGCCAGCAGCGTAGACCCAGCGGGGTGGTCCGGGGAGCTGTTTTTT. The chain joins TRBV9 to TRBJ2-2; 7 bases map to TRBD2. With V trimmed by 0 bases and J by 6 bases, 8 bases remained unmatched. Germline V CDR1 and CDR2: SGDLS, YYNGEE. CDR3 length: 16 amino acids.

This clone appeared a single time. The chain links TRBV28 to TRBJ1-5, with D possibly being TRBD1 (6 bases). The CDR3 spans 16 residues. V was clipped by 6 bases and J by 4 bases, with 19 bases between them. Germline loops: CDR1 MDHEN, CDR2 SYDVKM. The CDR3 reads CASRPWDTSRNQPQHF. As DNA, the CDR3 is TGTGCCAGCAGACCCTGGGACACCTCCCGAAATCAGCCCCAGCATTTT.